This T cell receptor beta chain was profiled in a study of blood T cell repertoires in COVID-19. Across the study: Material from acute and convalescent COVID-19 was sourced from the United States, Italy and Spain.

TCRdb's table, derived via immunoSEQ multiplex PCR, lists solely in-frame clones and lacks some. This table holds fewer than 100,000 clones, 86% found once. CDR1 is MGHRA and CDR2 is YSYEKL in the germline V gene. This CDR3 has 15 amino acids. V shed 3 bases and J 6 bases; nucleotides not matched to a gene: 3. Material: peripheral blood. This clonotype originated in a man aged 55 to 70 with acute or convalescent COVID-19. The rearrangement uses TRBV4-1 and TRBJ1-5, with 12 nucleotides matching TRBD1. CDR3 DNA sequence: TGCGCCAGCAGCCAGGGGACAGGGGGCCGTCAGCCCCAGCATTTT. Residues: CASSQGTGGRQPQHF.